Each of the 26 T cell receptor beta chains below was sequenced from the same sample in a study of blood T cell repertoires in COVID-19. This table comes from immunoSEQ multiplex PCR, and its TCRdb copy is limited to in-frame clones, with some not included. The profile shows tens of thousands of clones, around 82% of them singletons. The sample comprised peripheral blood. Source of these receptors: a woman between 55 and 75 years old with acute or convalescent COVID-19.

For this clone: One end of the junction fails to match germline, which may point to a read error. This chain joins TRBV7-7 and TRBJ1-4; perhaps TRBD1 as D (5 bases). CDR1 is SSHAT and CDR2 is FNYEAQ in the germline V gene (reference sequence). The length of the CDR3 is 14 residues. The CDR3 loop reads CASSPGLNNEKLFF. The CDR3 DNA reads as TGTGCTAGCAGCCCGGGACTGAATAATGAAAAACTGTTTTTT.

The chain combines TRBV5-1 with TRBJ1-2; 7 nucleotides line up with TRBD1. Germline V gene data show CDR1 as SGHRS and CDR2 as YFSETQ. With V trimmed by 0 bases and J by 1 base, 0 bases remained unmatched. This CDR3 has 14 amino acids. CDR3 bases: TGCGCCAGCAGCTTGGCAGGGGGTAACTATGGCTACACCTTC. Amino acids: CASSLAGGNYGYTF.

V and J are TRBV11-2 and TRBJ2-7; 7 nucleotides match TRBD1. V was pared by 1 base and J by 0 bases, with 9 bases of the junction left unmatched. The CDR3 totals 17 residues. CDR1 is SGHAT and CDR2 is FQNNGV in the germline V gene. The CDR3 protein is CASSLAVGQVSSYEQYF. The CDR3 region has the DNA TGTGCCAGCAGCTTAGCGGTCGGACAGGTGAGCTCCTACGAGCAGTACTTC.

This clone was counted a single time. The chain employs TRBV11-3 and TRBJ2-2; possibly TRBD1 for D (6 bases). Trimming shortened V by 5 bases and J by 2 bases, and 12 bases separated the two germline ends. This CDR3 is built from 15 residues. CDR1 and CDR2 from the germline V gene are SGHNT and YENEEA. The CDR3 DNA sequence: TGTGCCAGCAGCATTAGACAGGAAAACACCGGGGAGCTGTTTTTT. Translated: CASSIRQENTGELFF.

This rearrangement joins TRBV5-1 to TRBJ2-3; the match to TRBD2 covers 8 bases. This CDR3 comprises 14 residues. CDR1 SGHRS and CDR2 YFSETQ come from the germline V gene. Trimming cost V 1 base and J 5 bases; bases outside gene matches: 3. DNA for the CDR3: TGCGCCAGCAGCTTGCGGGGGGGCGGAGATACGCAGTATTTT. The encoded protein is CASSLRGGGDTQYF.

This clone is medium-sized. This chain joins TRBV7-9 and TRBJ2-6; TRBD2 agrees at 7 bases. Germline CDR1 and CDR2: SEHNR and FQNEAQ (reference sequence). The CDR3 loop spans 17 amino acids. The J segment lost 0 bases and the V segment lost 1 base, leaving 3 bases of the junction unmatched. CDR3 protein: CASSLGGRASGANVLTF. Here the CDR3 DNA reads TGTGCCAGCAGCTTAGGAGGGAGGGCCTCTGGGGCCAACGTCCTGACTTTC.

The chain employs TRBV15 and TRBJ2-5; a possible D gene is TRBD1 (6 bases). V dropped 5 bases and J dropped 4 bases, with 26 bases sitting between them. Germline CDR1 reads LNHNV; CDR2 reads YYDKDF (reference sequence). CDR3 length: 18 amino acids. The CDR3 bases are TGTGCCACCAGCCCCCGATCCGGGACACCCCCAGGAAGAGAGACCCAGTACTTC. Translating gives CATSPRSGTPPGRETQYF.

This clone was seen just once. The CDR3 loop is CASSLGQQETQYF. The CDR3 DNA follows: TGTGCCAGCAGCTTAGGACAGCAAGAGACCCAGTACTTC. The chain links TRBV7-3 to TRBJ2-5; the D gene is possibly TRBD1 (6 bases). From germline, CDR1 is SGHTA and CDR2 FQGTGA. The CDR3 runs to 13 residues. V lost 2 bases, J lost 2 bases, and 6 bases lay in between.

This clone came up a few times. The gene calls are TRBV10-3 and TRBJ1-3, with D possibly TRBD1 on 5 matching bases. In germline, CDR1 is ENHRY, CDR2 SYGVKD. V lost 0 bases to trimming and J lost 4 bases, with 10 bases between them. The CDR3 extends over 15 amino acids. In DNA form, the CDR3 reads TGTGCCATCAGTGAGTCAGGACGGGGGGGAAACACCATATATTTT. Residues: CAISESGRGGNTIYF.

As concerns this clone: The junction shows a germline mismatch at one end, possibly a read error. The V gene is TRBV6-6, the J gene TRBJ2-7; D may be TRBD2 (6 bases). The CDR3 consists of 13 residues. In germline, CDR1 is MNHNY, CDR2 SVGAGI (reference sequence). CDR3 DNA: TGTGCCAGCAGTTACCGCGGGACGGACGGATTAATCTTC. Protein product: CASSYRGTDGLIF.

The V gene is TRBV2, the J gene TRBJ1-3, with D maybe TRBD1 (6 bases). CDR1 is SNHLY, CDR2 FYNNEI, per germline. V lost 7 bases, J lost 4 bases, and 20 bases lay in between. CDR3 length: 16 amino acids. DNA of the CDR3: TGTGCCAGCAACAAATACGGGGGGGCTCTAGGAAACACCATATATTTT. The encoded protein is CASNKYGGALGNTIYF.

This clone was seen a single time. The chain carries TRBV27 and TRBJ2-5, with TRBD1 matching over 9 bases. The CDR3 sequence is 14 residues long. From germline, CDR1 is MNHEY and CDR2 SMNVEV (reference sequence). The V segment lost 3 bases and the J segment 5 bases; nucleotides outside the gene matches: 4. Here the CDR3 DNA reads TGTGCCAGCAGTTTGGGACAGGGCGGTGAGACCCAGTACTTC. Translation: CASSLGQGGETQYF.

The table lists this clone with a count of one. The genes are TRBV5-1 and TRBJ1-2; D unresolved. CDR3 length: 15 residues. Trimming took 0 bases from V and 6 from J, leaving 15 bases between them. Germline CDR1 SGHRS, CDR2 YFSETQ. In nucleotides, the CDR3 is TGCGCCAGCAGCTTGGGGGTCATAGGGAGGAATGGCTACACCTTC. It yields the protein CASSLGVIGRNGYTF.

The chain joins TRBV30 to TRBJ2-5, with 11 nucleotides matching TRBD2. Germline values: CDR1 GTSNPN, CDR2 SVGIG (reference sequence). After removal of 1 base from V and 5 bases from J, the junction contained 6 bases not matched to a gene. The CDR3 is 15 residues long. The DNA for the CDR3 is TGTGCCTGGAGTGCCTCGTCTAGCGGGAGGGAGACCCAGTACTTC. Translating gives CAWSASSSGRETQYF.

The chain carries TRBV6-5 and TRBJ1-1; D is perhaps TRBD1 (6 bases). This CDR3 spans 12 amino acids. V lost 6 bases, J lost 5 bases, and 10 bases lay in between. The germline V gene encodes CDR1 MNHEY and CDR2 SVGAGI. CDR3 loop: CASRGAGTEAFF. The DNA of the CDR3 is TGTGCCAGCAGGGGGGCAGGTACTGAAGCTTTCTTT.

The chain uses TRBV2 and TRBJ2-2; 9 bases are a match to TRBD2. This CDR3 spans 16 amino acids. CDR1 and CDR2 (germline): SNHLY, FYNNEI. V was pared by 7 bases and J by 2 bases, with 8 bases of the junction left unmatched. The CDR3 DNA follows: TGTGCCAGCACAGATAGCGGGGGCGCAAACACCGGGGAGCTGTTTTTT. It codes for CASTDSGGANTGELFF. Drawing the rest from reference TRBV2 and TRBJ2-2, the complete variable domain is EPEVTQTPSHQVTQMGQEVILRCVPISNHLYFYWYRQILGQKVEFLVSFYNNEISEKSEIFDDQFSVERPDGSNFTLKIRSTKLEDSAMYFCASTDSGGANTGELFFGEGSRLTVL.

The sample holds one count of this clone. The rearrangement links TRBV27 to TRBJ2-1, with 8 positions matching TRBD2. The CDR3 loop spans 16 amino acids. CDR1 is MNHEY, CDR2 SMNVEV, per germline (reference sequence). With 11 bases clipped from V and 6 bases from J, the junction kept 18 bases outside the gene matches. The CDR3 DNA reads TGTGCCCGCCGGGGCCCGGGGCGGGGGGCGGTCAATGAGCAGTTCTTC. It encodes CARRGPGRGAVNEQFF.

V usage is TRBV20-1 and J usage is TRBJ1-2, with D possibly matching TRBD1 (6 bases). The CDR3 spans 11 residues. From germline, CDR1 is DFQATT and CDR2 SNEGSKA (reference sequence). Trimming removed 1 base at V and 6 bases at J, with 6 bases between. CDR3 amino acids: CSARAGDGYTF. The CDR3 bases are TGCAGTGCTAGAGCAGGGGATGGCTACACCTTC.

The chain joins TRBV5-4 to TRBJ1-2; D gene ambiguous. CDR1 is SGHNT and CDR2 is YYREEE in the germline V gene (reference sequence). The V end was cut by 6 bases, the J end by 7 bases, with 13 bases between. The CDR3 has 12 amino acids. The CDR3 DNA reads as TGTGCCAGCACTTTCGATACGCGTGGCTACACCTTC. This sequence encodes CASTFDTRGYTF. Combining the CDR3 with reference TRBV5-4 and TRBJ1-2 gives the whole variable domain ETGVTQSPTHLIKTRGQQVTLRCSSQSGHNTVSWYQQALGQGPQFIFQYYREEENGRGNFPPRFSGLQFPNYSSELNVNALELDDSALYLCASTFDTRGYTFGSGTRLTVV.

The genes are TRBV29-1 and TRBJ1-1; 10 bases line up with TRBD1. The CDR3 is 13 residues long. The trim removed 2 bases at V and 5 bases at J, leaving 2 bases unmatched. Germline values: CDR1 SQVTM, CDR2 ANQGSEA. This CDR3 reads CSVERQGATEAFF. The CDR3 nucleotides read TGCAGCGTTGAAAGACAGGGGGCAACTGAAGCTTTCTTT.

The chain carries TRBV3-1 (or the pseudogene TRBV3-2) and TRBJ2-5, with 7 bases aligning to TRBD2. There are 14 residues in the CDR3. Trimming cost V 4 bases and J 5 bases; bases outside gene matches: 7. CDR1 is LGHDT, CDR2 YNNKEL, per germline (reference sequence). The DNA for the CDR3 is TGTGCCAGCAGCCTCCCGGGACTATCGGAGACCCAGTACTTC. Translated, it gives CASSLPGLSETQYF.

This rearrangement joins TRBV15 to TRBJ1-1; D may be TRBD1 (6 bases). V was cut by 1 base and J by 0 bases, with 9 bases left in between. This CDR3 region has 15 residues. Germline V gives CDR1 LNHNV, CDR2 YYDKDF (reference sequence). The CDR3 DNA follows: TGTGCCACCAGCAGAGCGGGGGGCATGAACACTGAAGCTTTCTTT. This encodes CATSRAGGMNTEAFF.

This clone has more than one count but fewer than ten. The chain employs TRBV7-9 and TRBJ1-1; a weak D match, TRBD1 (5 bases). Germline loops: CDR1 SEHNR, CDR2 FQNEAQ (reference sequence). The CDR3 length is 15 residues. Trimming pared 0 bases from V and 5 bases from J, leaving 13 bases between. CDR3: CASSLAPRGSTEAFF. Here the CDR3 DNA reads TGTGCCAGCAGCTTAGCGCCAAGGGGATCGACTGAAGCTTTCTTT.

This clone has just a few counts. J is TRBJ2-7 and V is TRBV9; tentative D call: TRBD2 (6 bases). This CDR3 region has 16 residues. Trimming cost V 0 bases and J 0 bases, with 13 bases left between them. Per germline, CDR1 SGDLS and CDR2 YYNGEE. In nucleotides, the CDR3 is TGTGCCAGCAGCGTAGGTCCGGGACTCAGCTCCTACGAGCAGTACTTC. It encodes CASSVGPGLSSYEQYF.

The rearrangement links TRBV24-1 to TRBJ2-7; 7 bases agree with TRBD1. CDR3 length equals 14 residues. V lost 6 bases to trimming and J lost 2 bases; unmatched junction nucleotides: 6. Germline-derived CDR1 and CDR2 are KGHDR and SFDVKD. This chain's CDR3 is CATSSGTAPYEQYF. The DNA for the CDR3 is TGTGCCACCAGTTCCGGGACAGCCCCCTACGAGCAGTACTTC.

The chain combines TRBV9 with TRBJ1-6, with unresolved D. Germline V gene data show CDR1 as SGDLS and CDR2 as YYNGEE. This CDR3 region has 13 residues. Trimming removed 3 bases from V and 9 bases from J, with 10 bases in between. CDR3 DNA sequence: TGTGCCAGCAGCGACCGGTCGCCTTCACCCCTCCACTTT. This translates into CASSDRSPSPLHF.